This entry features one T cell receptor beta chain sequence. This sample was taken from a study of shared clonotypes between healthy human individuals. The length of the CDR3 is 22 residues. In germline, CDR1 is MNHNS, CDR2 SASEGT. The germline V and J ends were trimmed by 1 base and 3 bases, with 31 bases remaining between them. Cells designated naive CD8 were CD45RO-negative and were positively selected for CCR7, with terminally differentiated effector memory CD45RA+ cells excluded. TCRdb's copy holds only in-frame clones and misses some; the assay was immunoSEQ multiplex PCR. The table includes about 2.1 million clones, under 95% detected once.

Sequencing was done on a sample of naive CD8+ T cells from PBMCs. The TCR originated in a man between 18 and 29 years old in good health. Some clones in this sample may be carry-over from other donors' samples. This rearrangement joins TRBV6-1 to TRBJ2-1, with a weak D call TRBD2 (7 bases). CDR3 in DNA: TGTGCCAGCAGTGAAGGTTTTAATGGAGGGGGACTAACTCCGACAAGCTACAATGAGCAGTTCTTC. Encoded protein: CASSEGFNGGGLTPTSYNEQFF.